These 32 T cell receptor beta chains came from one sample sequenced in a study of T cells in Graves' hyperthyroidism and ophthalmopathy. The CDR3 regions of TCR beta were amplified from RNA transcripts. A first-round RT-PCR of the TCR CDR3 used the HTBI primer set. Via MiXCR, TCRdb re-called the multiplex PCR reads, giving one row per CDR3 protein. Of some 250,000 distinct CDR3 sequences in the sample, around 15% were seen once. The sample comprised blood. These receptors all stem from a woman aged 45-65 years with Graves' hyperthyroidism that later progressed to Graves' ophthalmopathy.

This clonotype occurred many times. The chain employs TRBV2 and TRBJ1-2; D remains unclear. Germline-derived CDR1 and CDR2 are SNHLY and FYNNEI. There are 14 residues in the CDR3. Trimming took 1 base from V and 2 from J, leaving 8 bases between them. CDR3 DNA: TGTGCCAGCAGTGAAGACACCTCCAACTATGGCTACACCTTC. It translates to CASSEDTSNYGYTF.

This clonotype appeared many times. The V call is TRBV6-6, the J call TRBJ1-1, with D hard to call. V was trimmed by 0 bases and J by 7 bases, leaving 27 bases between them. Germline V gene data show CDR1 as MNHNY and CDR2 as SVGAGI (reference sequence). The CDR3 sequence is 19 residues long. CDR3 sequence: CASSYSTPGEGAMNDEAFF. CDR3 bases: TGTGCCAGCAGTTACTCAACCCCGGGAGAAGGAGCTATGAACGATGAAGCTTTCTTT.

Only a few counts were recorded for this clonotype. The chain combines TRBV24-1 with TRBJ2-1, with D tentatively TRBD1 (6 bases). From germline, CDR1 is KGHDR and CDR2 SFDVKD. V was clipped by 0 bases and J by 8 bases, with 16 bases between them. This CDR3 has 16 residues. Written as DNA, the CDR3 is TGTGCCACCAGTGATTTGAGGGGACACCCTGGGGATGAGCAGTTCTTC. This gives the protein CATSDLRGHPGDEQFF.

This clonotype has at least ten counts. The rearrangement links TRBV11-2 to TRBJ2-1, with D unresolved. CDR3 length: 11 amino acids. Germline V gives CDR1 SGHAT, CDR2 FQNNGV. The V and J ends lost 1 base and 7 bases respectively, with 2 bases between them. CDR3 DNA: TGTGCCAGCAGCTTAGGGAATGAGCAGTTCTTC. It codes for CASSLGNEQFF.

The chain uses TRBV6-1 and TRBJ1-1; TRBD1 matches at 7 bases. CDR3 size: 13 residues. Germline V CDR1 and CDR2: MNHNS, SASEGT. J was trimmed by 10 bases and V by 6 bases; bases with no gene match: 11. CDR3 residues: CASSPSGQTRAFF. In DNA, the CDR3 is TGTGCCAGCAGCCCGTCGGGACAGACTAGAGCTTTCTTT.

There are many counts of this clonotype. The chain uses TRBV5-1 and TRBJ2-7; D gene uncertain. This CDR3 region has 14 residues. V was pared by 0 bases and J by 1 base, with 8 bases between. The germline gives CDR1 SGHRS, CDR2 YFSETQ. In nucleotides, the CDR3 is TGCGCCAGCAGCTTGGGTGGCTTTTCCTACGAGCAGTACTTC. Translation: CASSLGGFSYEQYF.

V is TRBV19 and J is TRBJ2-6; 7 bases are shared with TRBD1. J lost 4 bases, V lost 7 bases, and 7 bases had no gene match. The CDR3 length is 15 residues. Germline V gives CDR1 LNHDA, CDR2 SQIVND (reference sequence). This CDR3 is CASTQTGSGANVLTF. The CDR3 DNA reads as TGTGCCAGTACTCAGACAGGGTCCGGGGCCAACGTCCTGACTTTC. Using reference TRBV19 and TRBJ2-6 for the parts outside the CDR3, the full variable domain is DGGITQSPKYLFRKEGQNVTLSCEQNLNHDAMYWYRQDPGQGLRLIYYSQIVNDFQKGDIAEGYSVSREKKESFPLTVTSAQKNPTAFYLCASTQTGSGANVLTFGAGSRLTVL.

This clonotype came up many times. This chain links TRBV20-1 with TRBJ2-1; tentative D call: TRBD2 (6 bases). CDR1 is DFQATT, CDR2 SNEGSKA, per germline (reference sequence). Trimming removed 6 bases from V and 8 bases from J, with 17 bases in between. This CDR3 has 13 amino acids. CDR3: CSAANGGMYEQFF. In DNA form, the CDR3 reads TGCAGTGCCGCAAACGGGGGAATGTATGAGCAGTTCTTC.

This clonotype was detected ten times or more. This chain's CDR3 is CAGGQNTEAFF. CDR3 in DNA: TGTGCAGGAGGACAGAACACTGAAGCTTTCTTT. The chain employs TRBV30 and TRBJ1-1; D might be TRBD1 (5 bases). The CDR3 is 11 amino acids. From germline, CDR1 is GTSNPN and CDR2 SVGIG (reference sequence).

The rearrangement links TRBV6-1 to TRBJ2-7; no definite D call. The CDR3 length is 13 residues. Trimming left V 3 bases short and J 6 bases short, with 12 bases between. Per germline, CDR1 MNHNS and CDR2 SASEGT. The CDR3 region is CASSEYPALEQYF. CDR3 bases: TGTGCCAGCAGTGAGTATCCAGCCCTCGAGCAGTACTTC.

This clonotype was counted at least ten times. This chain joins TRBV6-1 and TRBJ2-4; D call uncertain. CDR1 is MNHNS and CDR2 is SASEGT in the germline V gene. The CDR3 is 15 amino acids. Trimming cost V 4 bases and J 0 bases, with 10 bases left between them. CDR3 region: CASSVGSPAKNIQYF. CDR3 DNA: TGTGCCAGCAGTGTAGGGTCTCCAGCCAAAAACATTCAGTACTTC.

This clonotype was picked up many times. The gene calls are TRBV14 and TRBJ2-1; TRBD2 might be the D (6 bases). Germline CDR1 and CDR2: SGHDN and FVKESK. V lost 4 bases to trimming and J lost 0 bases, with 19 bases between them. The CDR3 runs 18 residues. The CDR3 DNA reads TGTGCCAGCAGCCCACCGATTGGAGGGAGCCTCTCCTACAATGAGCAGTTCTTC. Amino acids: CASSPPIGGSLSYNEQFF.

This chain connects TRBV28 to TRBJ2-7; D is possibly TRBD1 (5 bases). Germline CDR1 reads MDHEN; CDR2 reads SYDVKM. The V and J ends lost 7 bases and 1 base respectively, with 17 bases between them. This CDR3 has 15 residues. Here the CDR3 reads CASTRTPLYSYEQYF. CDR3 in DNA: TGTGCCAGCACCCGGACACCTTTATATTCCTACGAGCAGTACTTC.

The chain carries TRBV15 and TRBJ1-1; 8 bases align to TRBD1. V lost 1 base to trimming and J lost 4 bases; unmatched junction nucleotides: 5. CDR1 is LNHNV and CDR2 is YYDKDF in the germline V gene (reference sequence). This CDR3 contains 15 residues. The CDR3, as DNA: TGTGCCACCAGCAGAGCTCCCACAGGGGGCACTGAAGCTTTCTTT. It yields the protein CATSRAPTGGTEAFF.

In its sample, this clonotype was seen many times. The chain employs TRBV7-3 and TRBJ2-3, with D perhaps matching TRBD1 (5 bases). The CDR3 extends over 16 amino acids. CDR1 is SGHTA, CDR2 FQGTGA, per germline. The V gene lost 2 bases and the J gene lost 5 bases, with 17 bases spanning the gap. CDR3 sequence (DNA): TGTGCCAGCAGCTTATTTTCTTCGACAGTTGGAGATACGCAGTATTTT. It encodes CASSLFSSTVGDTQYF.

This clonotype was found a few times. CDR3 residues: CASSVESGDNQPQHF. The CDR3 bases are TGTGCCAGCAGCGTAGAAAGTGGGGACAATCAGCCCCAGCATTTT. The chain combines TRBV9 with TRBJ1-5; D unclear. Trimming pared 0 bases from V and 3 bases from J, leaving 10 bases between. Germline V lookup: CDR1 SGDLS, CDR2 YYNGEE. The CDR3 sequence is 15 residues long.

This clonotype was counted at least ten times. The chain carries TRBV5-4 and TRBJ2-1; tentatively, D is TRBD1 (6 bases). Trimming left V 6 bases short and J 12 bases short, with 25 bases between. This CDR3 comprises 15 residues. Germline assignment: CDR1 SGHNT and CDR2 YYREEE (reference sequence). The CDR3 is CASTTGLGNNEGQFF. The CDR3 DNA follows: TGTGCCAGCACAACAGGGCTAGGGAACAATGAGGGGCAGTTCTTC.

There are a few counts of this clonotype. This rearrangement joins TRBV28 to TRBJ1-3; D not certain. Per the germline V gene, CDR1 is MDHEN and CDR2 is SYDVKM. CDR3 size: 12 residues. CDR3 in amino acids: CVQIPSGNTIYF. CDR3 DNA sequence: TGTGTCCAAATACCCTCTGGAAACACCATATATTTT.

This clonotype was recorded many times. The chain has TRBV18 and TRBJ1-1; 7 nucleotides agree with TRBD1. Germline CDR1 and CDR2: KGHSH and LQKENI. This CDR3 has 14 amino acids. Unmatched junction bases numbered 9, after V lost 6 bases and J lost 5 bases. CDR3 in amino acids: CASSNLQGDTEAFF. CDR3 sequence (DNA): TGTGCCAGCTCGAATCTCCAGGGGGATACTGAAGCTTTCTTT.

Many counts were recorded for this clonotype. The genes are TRBV20-1 and TRBJ2-2, with D possibly TRBD1 on 5 matching bases. V dropped 0 bases and J dropped 4 bases, with 15 bases sitting between them. Germline V lookup: CDR1 DFQATT, CDR2 SNEGSKA (reference sequence). This CDR3 region has 16 residues. CDR3 residues: CSARDRRQGGTGELFF. CDR3 nucleotide sequence: TGCAGTGCTAGAGATCGGCGGCAGGGTGGCACCGGGGAGCTGTTTTTT.

This clonotype was seen ten or more times. This chain links TRBV7-3 with TRBJ2-3; 9 bases map to TRBD2. With 6 bases clipped from V and 1 base from J, the junction kept 2 bases outside the gene matches. The CDR3 consists of 14 residues. Germline lookup yields CDR1 SGHTA and CDR2 FQGTGA. This chain's CDR3 is CASSRLAGTDTQYF. CDR3 coding DNA: TGTGCCAGCAGTAGACTAGCGGGCACAGATACGCAGTATTTT.

The sample holds a few counts of this clonotype. This chain connects TRBV7-9 to TRBJ1-2; D is uncertain. The CDR3 is 13 amino acids. Trimming took off 4 bases at V and 13 bases at J, with 19 bases between the two ends. Germline lookup yields CDR1 SEHNR and CDR2 FQNEAQ (reference sequence). The CDR3 region is CASSSNDGPEATF. For the CDR3, the DNA is TGTGCCAGCAGCTCGAACGACGGGCCTGAGGCCACCTTC.

This clonotype has just a few counts. The chain couples TRBV6-1 to TRBJ2-7, with TRBD2 matching over 7 bases. This CDR3 has 14 residues. The V gene end was trimmed by 6 bases and the J gene end by 2 bases; junction bases not matched to a gene: 7. Germline V CDR1 and CDR2: MNHNS, SASEGT. The CDR3 sequence is CASRELAWAYEQYF. The CDR3 coding sequence is TGTGCCAGCAGGGAACTAGCGTGGGCCTACGAGCAGTACTTC.

This clonotype was counted many times. The genes are TRBV11-2 and TRBJ1-1; tentatively, D is TRBD1 (5 bases). The V end was cut by 1 base, the J end by 1 base, with 10 bases between. Per germline, CDR1 SGHAT and CDR2 FQNNGV. The CDR3 sequence is 15 residues long. The CDR3 DNA sequence: TGTGCCAGCAGCTTAGCGGGGGGATGGAACACTGAAGCTTTCTTT. Amino acids: CASSLAGGWNTEAFF.

This clonotype was seen at least ten times. The rearrangement joins TRBV30 to TRBJ1-2; 10 bases agree with TRBD1. After removal of 4 bases from V and 6 bases from J, the junction contained 8 bases not matched to a gene. This CDR3 is built from 14 residues. The germline CDR1 and CDR2 sequences are GTSNPN and SVGIG (reference sequence). As DNA, the CDR3 is TGTGCCTGGACTGTGACAGGGGGCCGGGATGGCTACACCTTC. This sequence encodes CAWTVTGGRDGYTF.

In this sample, this clonotype turned up many times. This chain connects TRBV7-9 to TRBJ2-1, with 10 bases aligning to TRBD1. The V and J ends lost 5 bases and 8 bases, in that order; junction bases with no gene match: 6. Germline V gene sequence: CDR1 SEHNR, CDR2 FQNEAQ (reference sequence). CDR3 length equals 14 residues. This chain's CDR3 is CASSRQGAWDEQFF. The CDR3 DNA reads as TGTGCCAGCAGCCGACAGGGGGCATGGGATGAGCAGTTCTTC.

This clonotype was seen a handful of times. This sequence joins TRBV9 and TRBJ2-2, with TRBD1 identical over 7 bases. CDR3 length: 14 residues. The germline gives CDR1 SGDLS, CDR2 YYNGEE. The V and J ends lost 10 bases and 8 bases, in that order; junction bases with no gene match: 14. The CDR3 is CASSPRGGRGELFF. CDR3 coding DNA: TGTGCCTCATCCCCGAGAGGGGGCCGGGGGGAGCTGTTTTTT.

At least ten counts were recorded for this clonotype. The chain links TRBV2 to TRBJ2-3; D may be TRBD2 (6 bases). Looked up from germline, CDR1 is SNHLY and CDR2 is FYNNEI. The CDR3 loop spans 16 amino acids. The ends were cut back, 6 bases at V and 0 bases at J, with 16 bases in the middle. The CDR3 region is CASRVPGGVSTDTQYF. The CDR3, as DNA: TGTGCCAGCAGAGTCCCCGGAGGGGTTAGCACAGATACGCAGTATTTT. The full variable domain, in which reference TRBV2 and TRBJ2-3 provide the parts outside the CDR3, is EPEVTQTPSHQVTQMGQEVILRCVPISNHLYFYWYRQILGQKVEFLVSFYNNEISEKSEIFDDQFSVERPDGSNFTLKIRSTKLEDSAMYFCASRVPGGVSTDTQYFGPGTRLTVL.

This clonotype was counted ten times or more. V and J are TRBV28 and TRBJ2-7; no clear D. CDR3 length: 12 residues. CDR1 MDHEN and CDR2 SYDVKM come from the germline V gene. V was pared by 1 base and J by 6 bases, with 7 bases between. CDR3 nucleotides: TGTGCCAGCAGTTTATCCCTCCGCGAGCAGTACTTC. It yields the protein CASSLSLREQYF.

This clonotype was recorded at least ten times. The CDR3 sequence: CSARDSGASSHNEQFF. DNA of the CDR3: TGCAGTGCTAGAGATTCCGGGGCTAGCAGCCACAATGAGCAGTTCTTC. This chain uses TRBV20-1 with TRBJ2-1; D tentatively reads TRBD1 or TRBD2 (5 bases each). V gave up 0 bases and J gave up 5 bases, with 17 bases separating them. The CDR3 loop spans 16 amino acids. The germline V gene encodes CDR1 DFQATT and CDR2 SNEGSKA (reference sequence).

The sample holds a few counts of this clonotype. The chain joins TRBV20-1 to TRBJ1-2; 7 nucleotides match TRBD1. Trimming at V came to 2 bases and at J to 8 bases, leaving 8 bases not matched to a gene. This CDR3 is built from 13 residues. CDR1 is DFQATT and CDR2 is SNEGSKA in the germline V gene (reference sequence). CDR3: CSARRDRGVGYTF. The CDR3 coding sequence is TGCAGTGCTAGACGGGACAGAGGTGTCGGCTACACCTTC.

This clonotype was counted many times. This chain links TRBV13 with TRBJ2-5, with D uncertain. The CDR3 contains 13 residues. V lost 3 bases and J 0 bases, leaving 5 bases between the germline ends. Germline V gene lookup returns CDR1 PRHDT and CDR2 FYEKMQ (reference sequence). The CDR3 spells CASSLLNQETQYF. The DNA for the CDR3 is TGTGCCAGCAGCTTGTTAAACCAAGAGACCCAGTACTTC.